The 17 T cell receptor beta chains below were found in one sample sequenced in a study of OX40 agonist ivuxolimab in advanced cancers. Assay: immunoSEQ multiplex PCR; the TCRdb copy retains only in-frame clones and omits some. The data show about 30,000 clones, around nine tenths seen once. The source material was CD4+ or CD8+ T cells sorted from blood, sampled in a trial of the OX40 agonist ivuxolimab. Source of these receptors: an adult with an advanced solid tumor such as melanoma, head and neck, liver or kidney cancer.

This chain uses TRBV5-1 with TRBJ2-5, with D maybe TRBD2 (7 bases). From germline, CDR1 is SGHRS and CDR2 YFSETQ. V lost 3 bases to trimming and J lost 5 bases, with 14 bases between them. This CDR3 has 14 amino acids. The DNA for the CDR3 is TGCGCCAGCAGCTCCCCCCGGGGGGCGGAGACCCAGTACTTC. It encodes CASSSPRGAETQYF.

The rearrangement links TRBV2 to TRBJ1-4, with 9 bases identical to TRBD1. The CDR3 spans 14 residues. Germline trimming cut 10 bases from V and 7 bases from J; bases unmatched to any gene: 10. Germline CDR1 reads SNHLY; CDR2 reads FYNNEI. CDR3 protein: CATDRPTGGEKLFF. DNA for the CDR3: TGTGCCACCGACCGACCGACAGGGGGTGAAAAACTGTTTTTT.

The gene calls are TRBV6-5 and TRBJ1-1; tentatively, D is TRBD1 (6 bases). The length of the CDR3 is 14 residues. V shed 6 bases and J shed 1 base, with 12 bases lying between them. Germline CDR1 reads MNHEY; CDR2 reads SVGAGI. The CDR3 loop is CASRPGQRNTEAFF. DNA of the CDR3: TGTGCCAGCAGACCCGGACAGAGGAACACTGAAGCTTTCTTT.

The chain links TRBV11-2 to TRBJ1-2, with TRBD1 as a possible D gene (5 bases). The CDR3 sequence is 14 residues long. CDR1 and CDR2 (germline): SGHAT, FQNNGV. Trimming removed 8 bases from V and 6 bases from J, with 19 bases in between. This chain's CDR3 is CASPRLAGWDGYTF. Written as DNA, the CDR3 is TGTGCCAGCCCGAGACTAGCAGGGTGGGATGGCTACACCTTC.

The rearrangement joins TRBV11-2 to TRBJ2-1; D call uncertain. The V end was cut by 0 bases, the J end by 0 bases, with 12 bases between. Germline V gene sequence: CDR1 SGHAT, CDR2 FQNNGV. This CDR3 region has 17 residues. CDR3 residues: CASSLEVAVSSYNEQFF. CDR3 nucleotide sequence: TGTGCCAGCAGCTTAGAGGTAGCCGTGAGCTCCTACAATGAGCAGTTCTTC.

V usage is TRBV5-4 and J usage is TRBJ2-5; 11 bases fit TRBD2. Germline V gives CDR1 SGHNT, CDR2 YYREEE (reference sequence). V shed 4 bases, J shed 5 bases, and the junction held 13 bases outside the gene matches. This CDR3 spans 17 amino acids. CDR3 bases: TGTGCCAGCAGCACCCGACTAGCGGGGTTGATTCAGGAGACCCAGTACTTC. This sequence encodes CASSTRLAGLIQETQYF.

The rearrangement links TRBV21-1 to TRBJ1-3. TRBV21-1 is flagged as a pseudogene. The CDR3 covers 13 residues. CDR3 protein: CASRTGGGNTIYF. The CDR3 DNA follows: TGTGCCAGCCGTACAGGAGGTGGAAACACCATATATTTT.

In DNA, the CDR3 is TGTGCCACCTCCATGCCGGGACAGGAGGGCAATGAGCAGTTCTTC. Translating it yields CATSMPGQEGNEQFF. This sequence joins TRBV7-6 and TRBJ2-1; TRBD1 aligns across 8 bases. The germline CDR1 and CDR2 sequences are SGHVS and FNYEAQ. After removal of 10 bases from V and 6 bases from J, the junction contained 14 bases not matched to a gene. The CDR3 length is 15 residues.

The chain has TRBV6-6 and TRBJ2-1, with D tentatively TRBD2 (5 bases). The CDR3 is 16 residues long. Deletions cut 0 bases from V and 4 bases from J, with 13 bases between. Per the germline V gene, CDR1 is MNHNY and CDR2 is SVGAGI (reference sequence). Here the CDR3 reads CASSYSLTSPYNEQFF. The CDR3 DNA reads TGTGCCAGCAGTTACTCGTTAACTAGTCCGTACAATGAGCAGTTCTTC.

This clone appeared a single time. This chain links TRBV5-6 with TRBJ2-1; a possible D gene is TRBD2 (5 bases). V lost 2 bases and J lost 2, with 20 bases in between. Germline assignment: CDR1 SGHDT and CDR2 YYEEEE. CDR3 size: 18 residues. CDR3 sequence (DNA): TGTGCCAGCAGCTTCACTCACGGGGTTGAAACAACCTACAATGAGCAGTTCTTC. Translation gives CASSFTHGVETTYNEQFF.

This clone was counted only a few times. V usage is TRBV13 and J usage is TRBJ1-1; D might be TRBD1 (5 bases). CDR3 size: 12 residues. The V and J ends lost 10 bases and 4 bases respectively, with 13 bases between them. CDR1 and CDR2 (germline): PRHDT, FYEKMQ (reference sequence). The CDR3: CATLTVGTEAFF. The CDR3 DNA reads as TGTGCCACCCTGACAGTGGGCACTGAAGCTTTCTTT.

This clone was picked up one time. The CDR3 bases are TGTGCCAGCAGTCCCCTTGGGGCGGGAGTGGGTCAAGAGACCCAGTACTTC. Amino acids: CASSPLGAGVGQETQYF. The chain uses TRBV27 and TRBJ2-5; 7 nucleotides agree with TRBD2. Germline V lookup: CDR1 MNHEY, CDR2 SMNVEV (reference sequence). This CDR3 is 17 amino acids long. Trimming removed 5 bases from V and 2 bases from J; junction bases left unmatched: 14.

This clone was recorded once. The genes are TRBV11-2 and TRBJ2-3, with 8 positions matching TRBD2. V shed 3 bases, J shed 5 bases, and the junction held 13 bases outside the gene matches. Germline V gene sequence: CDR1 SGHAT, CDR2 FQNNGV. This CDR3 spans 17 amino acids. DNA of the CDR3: TGTGCCAGCAGCTTGCAAGCGGGAGAATATGTGGGAGATACGCAGTATTTT. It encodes CASSLQAGEYVGDTQYF.

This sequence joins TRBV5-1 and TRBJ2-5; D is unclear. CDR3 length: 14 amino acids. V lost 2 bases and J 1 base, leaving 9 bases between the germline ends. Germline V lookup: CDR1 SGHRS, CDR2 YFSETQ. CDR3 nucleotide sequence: TGCGCCAGCAGCTTAGCCGATGGCCAAGAGACCCAGTACTTC. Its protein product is CASSLADGQETQYF.

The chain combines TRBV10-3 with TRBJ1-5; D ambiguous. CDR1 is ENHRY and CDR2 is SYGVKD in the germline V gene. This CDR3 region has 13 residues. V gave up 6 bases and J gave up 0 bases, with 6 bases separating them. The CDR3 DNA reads TGTGCCATCAGCGAATATAGCAATCAGCCCCAGCATTTT. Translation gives CAISEYSNQPQHF.

CDR3 in amino acids: CASSSNTQGLSNQPQHF. The CDR3 region has the DNA TGTGCCAGCAGTTCAAACACCCAGGGGCTGAGCAATCAGCCCCAGCATTTT. The V gene is TRBV28, the J gene TRBJ1-5; D is possibly TRBD1 (6 bases). V lost 4 bases, J lost 1 base, and 17 bases lay in between. Germline CDR1 reads MDHEN; CDR2 reads SYDVKM. This CDR3 spans 17 amino acids.

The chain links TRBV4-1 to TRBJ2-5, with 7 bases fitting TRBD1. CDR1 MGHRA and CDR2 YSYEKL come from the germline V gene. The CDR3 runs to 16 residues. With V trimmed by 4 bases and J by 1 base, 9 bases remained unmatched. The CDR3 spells CASSPNIRQGQETQYF. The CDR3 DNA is TGCGCCAGCAGCCCGAACATTAGACAGGGCCAAGAGACCCAGTACTTC.